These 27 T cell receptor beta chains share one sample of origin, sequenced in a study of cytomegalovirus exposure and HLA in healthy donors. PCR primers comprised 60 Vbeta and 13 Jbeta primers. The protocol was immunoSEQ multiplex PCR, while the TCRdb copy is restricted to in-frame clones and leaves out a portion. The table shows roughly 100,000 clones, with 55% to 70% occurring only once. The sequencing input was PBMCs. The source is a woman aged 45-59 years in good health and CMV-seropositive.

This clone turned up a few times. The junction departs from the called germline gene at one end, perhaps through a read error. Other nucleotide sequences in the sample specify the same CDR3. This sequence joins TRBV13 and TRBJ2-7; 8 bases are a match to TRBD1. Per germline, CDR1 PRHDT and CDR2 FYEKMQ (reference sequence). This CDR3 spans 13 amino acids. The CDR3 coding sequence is TGTGCCAGCAGCCTAGGACAGGGCTACGAGCAGTACTTC. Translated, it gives CASSLGQGYEQYF.

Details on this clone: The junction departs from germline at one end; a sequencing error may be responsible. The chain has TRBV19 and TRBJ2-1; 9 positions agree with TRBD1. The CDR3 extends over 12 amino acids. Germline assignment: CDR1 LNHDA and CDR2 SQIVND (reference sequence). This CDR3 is CASTGTGNGQFF. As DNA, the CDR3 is TGTGCCAGTACCGGGACAGGGAATGGGCAGTTCTTC.

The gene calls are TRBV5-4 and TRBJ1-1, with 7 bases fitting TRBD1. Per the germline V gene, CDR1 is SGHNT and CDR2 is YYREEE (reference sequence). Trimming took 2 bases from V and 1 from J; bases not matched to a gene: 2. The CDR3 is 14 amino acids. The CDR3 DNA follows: TGTGCCAGCAGCTTAGGACAGGAGAACACTGAAGCTTTCTTT. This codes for CASSLGQENTEAFF.

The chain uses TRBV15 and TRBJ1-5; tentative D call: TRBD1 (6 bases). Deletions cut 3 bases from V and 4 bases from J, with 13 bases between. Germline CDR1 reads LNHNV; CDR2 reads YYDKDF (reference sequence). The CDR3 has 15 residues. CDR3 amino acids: CATSRGTQGNQPQHF. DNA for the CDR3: TGTGCCACCAGCAGGGGAACCCAGGGGAATCAGCCCCAGCATTTT.

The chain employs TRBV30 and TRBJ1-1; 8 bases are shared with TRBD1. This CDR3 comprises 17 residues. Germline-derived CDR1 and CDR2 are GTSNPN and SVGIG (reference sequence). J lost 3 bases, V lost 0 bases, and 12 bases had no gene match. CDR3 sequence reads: CAWSVPPATGVDTEAFF. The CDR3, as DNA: TGTGCCTGGAGTGTACCCCCCGCGACAGGGGTCGACACTGAAGCTTTCTTT.

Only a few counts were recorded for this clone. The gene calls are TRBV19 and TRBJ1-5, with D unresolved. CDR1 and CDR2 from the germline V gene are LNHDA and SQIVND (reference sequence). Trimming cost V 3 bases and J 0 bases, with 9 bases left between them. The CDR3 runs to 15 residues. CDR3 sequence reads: CASSIVPGSNQPQHF. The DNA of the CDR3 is TGTGCCAGTAGTATTGTTCCCGGTAGCAATCAGCCCCAGCATTTT.

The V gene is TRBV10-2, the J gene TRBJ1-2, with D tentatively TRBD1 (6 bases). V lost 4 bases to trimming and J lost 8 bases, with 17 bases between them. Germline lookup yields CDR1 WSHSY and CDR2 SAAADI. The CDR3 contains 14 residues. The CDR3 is CASSGGTLENGYTF. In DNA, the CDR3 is TGCGCCAGCAGTGGAGGGACACTGGAGAACGGCTACACCTTC.

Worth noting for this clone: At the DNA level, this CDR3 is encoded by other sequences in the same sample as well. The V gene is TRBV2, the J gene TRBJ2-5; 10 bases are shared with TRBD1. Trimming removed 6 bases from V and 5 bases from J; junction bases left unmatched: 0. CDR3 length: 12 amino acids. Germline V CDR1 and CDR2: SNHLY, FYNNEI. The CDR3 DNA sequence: TGTGCCAGCAGGGACAGGGGGGAGACCCAGTACTTC. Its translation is CASRDRGETQYF. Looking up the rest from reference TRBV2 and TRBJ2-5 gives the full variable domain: EPEVTQTPSHQVTQMGQEVILRCVPISNHLYFYWYRQILGQKVEFLVSFYNNEISEKSEIFDDQFSVERPDGSNFTLKIRSTKLEDSAMYFCASRDRGETQYFGPGTRLLVL.

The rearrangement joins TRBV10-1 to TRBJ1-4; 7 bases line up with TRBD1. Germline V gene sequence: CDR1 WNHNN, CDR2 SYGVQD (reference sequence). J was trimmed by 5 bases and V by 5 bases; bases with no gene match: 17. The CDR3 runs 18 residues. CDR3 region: CASSLPPPDRDWNEKLFF. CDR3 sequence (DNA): TGCGCCAGCAGTTTACCGCCTCCAGACAGGGATTGGAATGAAAAACTGTTTTTT.

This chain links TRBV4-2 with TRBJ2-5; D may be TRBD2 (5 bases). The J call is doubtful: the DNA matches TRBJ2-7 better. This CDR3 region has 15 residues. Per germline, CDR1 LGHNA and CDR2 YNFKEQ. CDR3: CASSQDRDSSYEQYF. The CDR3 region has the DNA TGTGCCAGCAGCCAAGATCGGGATTCCTCCTACGAGCAGTACTTC.

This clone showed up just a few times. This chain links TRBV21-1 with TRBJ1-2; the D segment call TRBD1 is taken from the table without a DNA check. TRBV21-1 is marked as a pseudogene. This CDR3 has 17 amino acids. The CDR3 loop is CASLNKEGAERNYGYTF. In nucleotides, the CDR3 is TGTGCCAGCCTAAACAAGGAGGGGGCAGAACGAAACTATGGCTACACCTTC.

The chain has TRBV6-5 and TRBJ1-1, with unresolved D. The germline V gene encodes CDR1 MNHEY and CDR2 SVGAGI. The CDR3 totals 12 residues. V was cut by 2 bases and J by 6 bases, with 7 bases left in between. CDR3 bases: TGTGCCAGCAGTTACGCGGGCTCTGAAGCTTTCTTT. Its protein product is CASSYAGSEAFF.

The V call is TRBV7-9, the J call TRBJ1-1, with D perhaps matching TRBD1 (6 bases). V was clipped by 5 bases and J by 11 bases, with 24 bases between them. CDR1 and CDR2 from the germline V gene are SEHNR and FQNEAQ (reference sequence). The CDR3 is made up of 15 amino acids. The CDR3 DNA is TGTGCCAGCAGCCCATATCTGGACAGAGAAAGCAGGGCTTTCTTT. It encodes CASSPYLDRESRAFF.

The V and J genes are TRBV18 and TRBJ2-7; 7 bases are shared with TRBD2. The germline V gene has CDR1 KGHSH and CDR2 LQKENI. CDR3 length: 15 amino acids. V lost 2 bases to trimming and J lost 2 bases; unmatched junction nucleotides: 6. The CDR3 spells CASSPAGDSAYEQYF. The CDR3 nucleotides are TGTGCCAGCTCACCAGCGGGGGATTCGGCCTACGAGCAGTACTTC.

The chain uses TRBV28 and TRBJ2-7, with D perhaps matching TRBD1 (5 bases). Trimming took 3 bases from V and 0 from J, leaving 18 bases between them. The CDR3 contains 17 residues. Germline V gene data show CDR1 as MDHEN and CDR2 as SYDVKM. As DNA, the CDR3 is TGTGCCAGCAGTTTTTCCTCGACAGCCGAATTCTCCTACGAGCAGTACTTC. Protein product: CASSFSSTAEFSYEQYF.

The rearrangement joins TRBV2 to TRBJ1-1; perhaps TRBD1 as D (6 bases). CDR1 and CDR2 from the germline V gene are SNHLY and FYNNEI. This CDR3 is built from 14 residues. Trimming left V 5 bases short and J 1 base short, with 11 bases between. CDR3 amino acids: CASSYWTANTEAFF. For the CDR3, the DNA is TGTGCCAGCAGTTACTGGACAGCGAACACTGAAGCTTTCTTT.

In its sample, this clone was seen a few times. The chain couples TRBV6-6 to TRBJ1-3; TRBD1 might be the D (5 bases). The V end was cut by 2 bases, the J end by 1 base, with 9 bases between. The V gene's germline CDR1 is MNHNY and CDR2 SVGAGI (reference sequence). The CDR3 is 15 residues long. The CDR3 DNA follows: TGTGCCAGCAGTTACCAGGGTAATTCTGGAAACACCATATATTTT. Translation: CASSYQGNSGNTIYF.

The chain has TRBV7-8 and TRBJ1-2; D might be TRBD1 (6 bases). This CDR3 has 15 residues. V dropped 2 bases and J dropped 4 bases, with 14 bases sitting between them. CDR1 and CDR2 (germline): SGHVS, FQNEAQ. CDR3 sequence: CASSLFQGPVYGYTF. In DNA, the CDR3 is TGTGCCAGCAGCTTATTCCAGGGGCCGGTCTATGGCTACACCTTC.

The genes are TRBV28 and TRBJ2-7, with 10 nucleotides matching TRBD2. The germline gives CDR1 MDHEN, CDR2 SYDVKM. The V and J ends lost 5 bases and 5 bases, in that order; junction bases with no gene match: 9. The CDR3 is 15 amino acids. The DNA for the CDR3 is TGTGCCAGCAGTGAATCTAGCGGGGGATTCCACGAGCAGTACTTC. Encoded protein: CASSESSGGFHEQYF.

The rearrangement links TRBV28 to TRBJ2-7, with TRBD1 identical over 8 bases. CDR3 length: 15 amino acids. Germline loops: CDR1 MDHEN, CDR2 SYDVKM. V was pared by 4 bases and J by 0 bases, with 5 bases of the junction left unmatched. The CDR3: CASSSGQGISYEQYF. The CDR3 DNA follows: TGTGCCAGCAGTTCCGGACAGGGTATCTCCTACGAGCAGTACTTC.

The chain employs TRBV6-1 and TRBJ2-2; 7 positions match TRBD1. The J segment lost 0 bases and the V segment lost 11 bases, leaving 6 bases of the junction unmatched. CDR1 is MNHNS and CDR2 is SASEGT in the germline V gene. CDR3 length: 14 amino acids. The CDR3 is CAARTGSNTGELFF. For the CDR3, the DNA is TGTGCCGCCCGGACAGGTTCGAACACCGGGGAGCTGTTTTTT.

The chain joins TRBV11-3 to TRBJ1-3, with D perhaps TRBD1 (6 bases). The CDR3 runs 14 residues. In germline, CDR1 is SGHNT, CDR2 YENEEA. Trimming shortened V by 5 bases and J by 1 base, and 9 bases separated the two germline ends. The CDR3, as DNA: TGTGCCAGCAGCCACAGGGATTCTGGAAACACCATATATTTT. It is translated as CASSHRDSGNTIYF.

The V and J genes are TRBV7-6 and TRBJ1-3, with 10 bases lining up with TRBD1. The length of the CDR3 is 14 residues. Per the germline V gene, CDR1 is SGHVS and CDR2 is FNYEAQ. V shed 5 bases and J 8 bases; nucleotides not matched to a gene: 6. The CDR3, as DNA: TGTGCCAGCAGCACAGACAGGGGGCTAGACACCATATATTTT. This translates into CASSTDRGLDTIYF.

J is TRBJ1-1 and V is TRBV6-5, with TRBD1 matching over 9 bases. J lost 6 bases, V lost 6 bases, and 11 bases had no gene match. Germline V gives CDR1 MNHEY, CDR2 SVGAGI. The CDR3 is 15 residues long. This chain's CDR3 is CASSRGTGSVAEAFF. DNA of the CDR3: TGTGCCAGCAGCAGAGGGACAGGGAGTGTGGCTGAAGCTTTCTTT.

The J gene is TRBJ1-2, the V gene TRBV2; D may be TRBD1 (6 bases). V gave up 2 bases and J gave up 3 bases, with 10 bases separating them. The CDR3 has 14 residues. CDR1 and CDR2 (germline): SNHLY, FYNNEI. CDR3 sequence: CASSETGPYYGYTF. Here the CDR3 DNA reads TGTGCCAGCAGTGAAACAGGGCCTTACTATGGCTACACCTTC.

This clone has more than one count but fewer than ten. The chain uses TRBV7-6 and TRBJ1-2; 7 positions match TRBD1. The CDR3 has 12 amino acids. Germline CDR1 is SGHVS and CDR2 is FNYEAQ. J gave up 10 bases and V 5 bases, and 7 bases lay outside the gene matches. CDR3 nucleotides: TGTGCCAGCAGCCCTAGACAGGGTGCCTACACCTTC. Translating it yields CASSPRQGAYTF. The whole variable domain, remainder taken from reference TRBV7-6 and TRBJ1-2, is GAGVSQSPRYKVTKRGQDVALRCDPISGHVSLYWYRQALGQGPEFLTYFNYEAQQDKSGLPNDRFSAERPEGSISTLTIQRTEQRDSAMYRCASSPRQGAYTFGSGTRLTVV.

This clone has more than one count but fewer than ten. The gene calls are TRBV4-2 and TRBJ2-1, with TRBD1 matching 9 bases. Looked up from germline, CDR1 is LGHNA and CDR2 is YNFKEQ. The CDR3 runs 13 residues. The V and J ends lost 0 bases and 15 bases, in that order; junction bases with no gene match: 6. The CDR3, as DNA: TGTGCCAGCAGCCAAGAACGAGGGACAGGGCGGTTCTTC. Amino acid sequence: CASSQERGTGRFF.